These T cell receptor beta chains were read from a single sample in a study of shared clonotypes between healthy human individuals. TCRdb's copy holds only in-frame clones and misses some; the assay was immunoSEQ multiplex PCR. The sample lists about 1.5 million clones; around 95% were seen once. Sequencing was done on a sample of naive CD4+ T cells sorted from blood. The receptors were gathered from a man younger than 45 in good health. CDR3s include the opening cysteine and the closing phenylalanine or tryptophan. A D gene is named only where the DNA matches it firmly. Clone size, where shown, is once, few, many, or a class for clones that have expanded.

TGTGCCAGCAGCTTAGGTCAGAACGAGCAGTACTTC CASSLGQNEQYF TRBJ2-7 - TRBV7-9 once
TGTGCCAGCAGCTTAGGGGAACGAAACACAGATACGCAGTATTTT CASSLGERNTDTQYF TRBJ2-3 - TRBV7-2 -
TGTGCCAGCACCGGGGGACAGGGCTTGTCGTACGAGCAGTACTTC CASTGGQGLSYEQYF TRBJ2-7 TRBD1 TRBV28 -
TGTGCCAGCAGCTTAGGCACAGGCAATAATGAAAAACTGTTTTTT CASSLGTGNNEKLFF TRBJ1-4 - TRBV13 -
TGTGCCAGCAGCCCACCCCGACAGGGCTCTGGAAACACCATATATTTT CASSPPRQGSGNTIYF TRBJ1-3 TRBD1 TRBV7-2 once
TGTGCCAGCAGCTTGGATTTGGGGGCGAACACTGAAGCTTTCTTT CASSLDLGANTEAFF TRBJ1-1 - TRBV5-5 -
TGTGCCAGTAGGAGCAAGGGACAGTTCAATCAGCCCCAGCATTTT CASRSKGQFNQPQHF TRBJ1-5 TRBD1 TRBV19 -
TGTGCCACCAGCAGAGATGGGCAGGGGCAGGGCACAGATACGCAGTATTTT CATSRDGQGQGTDTQYF TRBJ2-3 - TRBV15 -
TGCGCCAGCAGCCAAGAGGGGAGATTCTCCTACGAGCAGTACTTC CASSQEGRFSYEQYF TRBJ2-7 - TRBV4-1 -
TGTGCCAGCAGCTTAGTACATGGAGGGAACACTGAAGCTTTCTTT CASSLVHGGNTEAFF TRBJ1-1 - TRBV7-2 -
TGCGCCAGCAGTCCGGGACGGAAAAATCAAGAGACCCAGTACTTC CASSPGRKNQETQYF TRBJ2-5 - TRBV10-1 -
TGTGCCAGCAGTCTGACTGAAACCTACGAGCAGTACTTC CASSLTETYEQYF TRBJ2-7 - TRBV2 -
TGCGCCAGCAGCCCGGGGGCCCCTGTGGGGTATATGAACACTGAAGCTTTCTTT CASSPGAPVGYMNTEAFF TRBJ1-1 - TRBV5-1 -
TGTGCCAGCTCACCACTTACAGGGGGCCGCCAAGAGACCCAGTACTTC CASSPLTGGRQETQYF TRBJ2-5 TRBD1 TRBV18 -